These 16 T cell receptor beta chains originate from one sample sequenced in a study of cytomegalovirus exposure and HLA in healthy donors (dated by TCRdb to the late 2010s). The library was built by means of the immunoSEQ multiplex PCR assay. A mixture of 60 forward primers for TCR Vbeta segments and 13 reverse primers for TCR Jbeta segments was used in the multiplex PCR. Not all clones reach the TCRdb copy of this immuneACCESS table, which keeps in-frame sequences only. Checked studies attribute under half of the gap to unresolved V genes and leave the rest unexplained. Recorded for this sample are about 110,000 clones; around 87% of them occurred a single time. About 1.8% of the sample belongs to the ten largest clones. The specimen sequenced was PBMCs. These receptors were taken from a man in his forties or fifties in good health and CMV-seronegative.

This clone was seen only a few times. This chain uses TRBV7-9 with TRBJ2-1; 7 bases match TRBD2. The V segment lost 3 bases and the J segment 9 bases; nucleotides outside the gene matches: 2. The CDR3 has 12 amino acids. Germline loops: CDR1 SEHNR, CDR2 FQNEAQ (reference sequence). The CDR3 loop reads CASSFGGGEQFF. The CDR3 bases are TGTGCCAGCAGCTTCGGCGGGGGTGAGCAGTTCTTC.

The V gene is TRBV14, the J gene TRBJ1-6; TRBD1 matches at 7 bases. CDR3 length equals 14 residues. Losses at the gene ends were 3 bases for V and 10 bases for J; bases not matched to a gene: 6. Germline CDR1 reads SGHDN; CDR2 reads FVKESK. The CDR3 loop is CASSQMTGRSPLHF. CDR3 in DNA: TGTGCCAGCAGCCAGATGACAGGGCGGTCACCCCTCCACTTT.

The J gene is TRBJ2-7, the V gene TRBV10-3; 10 nucleotides align to TRBD1. CDR3 length: 15 amino acids. V shed 6 bases, J shed 5 bases, and the junction held 10 bases outside the gene matches. Germline V gives CDR1 ENHRY, CDR2 SYGVKD. The CDR3, as DNA: TGTGCCATCAGAGACCTTAGACAGGGGGCGAACGAGCAGTACTTC. Protein: CAIRDLRQGANEQYF.

Comments on this clone: Compared with germline, one end of the junction differs, possibly owing to a read error. The chain joins TRBV2 to TRBJ1-6; D is ambiguous. This CDR3 region has 15 residues. Germline V gene lookup returns CDR1 SNHLY and CDR2 FYNNEI. The CDR3 region is CASREENTYNSPLHF. The CDR3 DNA is TGTGCCAGCAGGGAAGAAAATACCTATAATTCACCCCTCCACTTT.

The chain links TRBV18 to TRBJ1-4; 7 bases fit TRBD1. CDR3 length: 15 residues. Germline values: CDR1 KGHSH, CDR2 LQKENI. The ends lost 4 bases at V and 7 bases at J; junction bases unmatched: 9. Written as DNA, the CDR3 is TGTGCCAGCTCACTCACAGGGGTCTTCCGTGAAAAACTGTTTTTT. Encoded protein: CASSLTGVFREKLFF.

This chain connects TRBV6-1 to TRBJ2-7; 9 bases agree with TRBD1. In germline, CDR1 is MNHNS, CDR2 SASEGT. Losses at the gene ends were 6 bases for V and 12 bases for J; bases not matched to a gene: 15. This CDR3 region has 14 residues. The CDR3 DNA is TGTGCCAGCAGCGCTGGACAGGGGCTCGGCGAGGGGTACTTC. Translating it yields CASSAGQGLGEGYF.

The J gene is TRBJ1-1, the V gene TRBV5-4; possible D gene TRBD1, 6 bases. Trimming cost V 1 base and J 7 bases, with 14 bases left between them. CDR3 size: 14 residues. Germline loops: CDR1 SGHNT, CDR2 YYREEE (reference sequence). CDR3 DNA sequence: TGTGCCAGCAGCTTGAAACAGGGATTCGATGAAGCTTTCTTT. It yields the protein CASSLKQGFDEAFF.

V is TRBV2 and J is TRBJ1-2; D gene ambiguous. Germline assignment: CDR1 SNHLY and CDR2 FYNNEI. The ends were cut back, 6 bases at V and 3 bases at J, with 11 bases in the middle. This CDR3 comprises 13 residues. The CDR3 DNA reads as TGTGCCAGCAGGTCGGGAACGGACTATGGCTACACCTTC. This gives the protein CASRSGTDYGYTF.

V usage is TRBV7-6 and J usage is TRBJ1-4, with TRBD1 matching 8 bases. Per the germline V gene, CDR1 is SGHVS and CDR2 is FNYEAQ. This CDR3 spans 13 amino acids. V lost 5 bases to trimming and J lost 8 bases; unmatched junction nucleotides: 4. CDR3 nucleotides: TGTGCCAGCAGCCCGGACAGGGTAGAAAAACTGTTTTTT. Protein sequence: CASSPDRVEKLFF. Looking up the rest from reference TRBV7-6 and TRBJ1-4 gives the full variable domain: GAGVSQSPRYKVTKRGQDVALRCDPISGHVSLYWYRQALGQGPEFLTYFNYEAQQDKSGLPNDRFSAERPEGSISTLTIQRTEQRDSAMYRCASSPDRVEKLFFGSGTQLSVL.

This chain links TRBV19 with TRBJ1-5; 7 bases agree with TRBD1. The CDR3 loop spans 16 amino acids. Germline V gene data show CDR1 as LNHDA and CDR2 as SQIVND (reference sequence). Trimming removed 5 bases from V and 6 bases from J; junction bases left unmatched: 13. CDR3 amino acids: CASSPLTGFMTQPQHF. CDR3 nucleotides: TGTGCCAGTAGTCCGCTGACAGGGTTCATGACTCAGCCCCAGCATTTT.

This clone appeared a few times. The V and J genes are TRBV4-3 and TRBJ2-3; possible D gene TRBD2, 5 bases. CDR1 and CDR2 (germline): LGHNA, YSLEER. Deletions cut 0 bases from V and 0 bases from J, with 10 bases between. CDR3 length equals 16 residues. Written as DNA, the CDR3 is TGCGCCAGCAGCCAAGATGTCGGGGTTAGCACAGATACGCAGTATTTT. Its protein is CASSQDVGVSTDTQYF.

This rearrangement joins TRBV27 to TRBJ2-1; 9 bases fit TRBD2. The CDR3 length is 16 residues. The trim removed 2 bases at V and 6 bases at J, leaving 8 bases unmatched. The germline V gene has CDR1 MNHEY and CDR2 SMNVEV (reference sequence). CDR3 in DNA: TGTGCCAGCAGTTTAGTGCGTCTAGCGGGGCCCAATGAGCAGTTCTTC. Protein product: CASSLVRLAGPNEQFF.

This clone was observed a few times. As DNA, the CDR3 is TGTGCCAGCAGCCCGGGACAGGCCAATCCGGATGAGCAGTTCTTC. It specifies CASSPGQANPDEQFF. J is TRBJ2-1 and V is TRBV7-9; TRBD1 matches 8 bases. The CDR3 totals 15 residues. From germline, CDR1 is SEHNR and CDR2 FQNEAQ (reference sequence). The V segment lost 5 bases and the J segment 8 bases; nucleotides outside the gene matches: 11.

The V and J genes are TRBV6-1 and TRBJ2-2, with TRBD1 as a possible D gene (5 bases). Germline loops: CDR1 MNHNS, CDR2 SASEGT. CDR3 length: 14 residues. The V and J ends lost 7 bases and 4 bases respectively, with 13 bases between them. In DNA form, the CDR3 reads TGTGCCAGCAAACAGGCACTTCCCACCGGGGAGCTGTTTTTT. Encoded protein: CASKQALPTGELFF.

V gene TRBV7-2 combines with J gene TRBJ2-5; TRBD2 aligns across 10 bases. The CDR3 consists of 14 residues. In germline, CDR1 is SGHTA, CDR2 FQGNSA. V shed 5 bases and J 5 bases; nucleotides not matched to a gene: 5. The CDR3 region has the DNA TGTGCCAGCAGCCCCGTTAGCGGGGGGGAGACCCAGTACTTC. Translated: CASSPVSGGETQYF.

The chain carries TRBV29-1 and TRBJ1-2; 10 bases fit TRBD1. The CDR3 runs to 13 residues. V trimming: 6 bases; J trimming: 7 bases; junction bases outside the gene matches: 8. The V gene's germline CDR1 is SQVTM and CDR2 ANQGSEA. The CDR3 loop is CSVRTGQGFGYTF. The CDR3 nucleotides read TGCAGCGTCCGAACGGGACAGGGGTTTGGCTACACCTTC.